This T cell receptor beta chain derives from a study of cytomegalovirus exposure and HLA in healthy donors. This clone is called medium-sized based on its frequency. Its specificity is not known. Vbeta (60) and Jbeta (13) primers were used in the PCR. Some clones are missing from TCRdb's copy, which holds only in-frame ones; the method was immunoSEQ multiplex PCR. This sample's table reports around 51,000 clones. Overall study results and limits: Sequencing probably produced one cluster of sequence variants that were highly shared. V- and J-gene trimming in TCR beta was tied to a missense DCLRE1C variant by an analysis performed later.

The receptor was isolated from a middle-aged woman in good health and CMV-seronegative. Sequencing input: PBMCs.

The CDR3 DNA sequence: TGTGCCAGCAGCCCCCAACAGGGCACTGAAGCTTTCTTT. This encodes CASSPQQGTEAFF. The chain uses TRBV7-3 and TRBJ1-1; D is perhaps TRBD1 (6 bases). This CDR3 comprises 13 residues. Looked up from germline, CDR1 is SGHTA and CDR2 is FQGTGA. V was shortened by 5 bases and J by 4 bases, with 11 bases between the two germline ends.